This TCR beta chain was identified during a study of T cells in narcolepsy. The CDR3 is 15 residues long. In germline, CDR1 is WSHSY, CDR2 SAAADI. The V end was cut by 4 bases, the J end by 3 bases, with 16 bases between. TCRdb keeps only in-frame clones here, not all; method: immunoSEQ multiplex PCR. The data show roughly 30,000 clones, roughly 80% seen once. The sequence was obtained from a human donor in good health. This chain joins TRBV10-2 and TRBJ2-7; TRBD2 might be the D (6 bases). Sequencing was carried out using memory (CD45RA-) CD4+ T cells from blood. The CDR3, as DNA: TGCGCCAGCAGTGTTTCGGAGGGGTTGGGCTACGAGCAGTACTTC. As protein: CASSVSEGLGYEQYF.